What follows are 18 T cell receptor beta chains derived from one specimen sequenced in a study of blood T cell repertoires in COVID-19. TCRdb's copy holds only in-frame clones and misses some; the assay was immunoSEQ multiplex PCR. This table has a few hundred thousand clones, roughly 87% appearing once. Sequenced material: PBMCs or T cells enriched from blood (not recorded which). Receptors originate from a woman aged 45-65 years who had recovered from COVID-19.

The chain carries TRBV5-4 and TRBJ1-2; no definite D call. Trimming removed 4 bases from V and 2 bases from J, with 9 bases in between. The V gene's germline CDR1 is SGHNT and CDR2 YYREEE (reference sequence). CDR3 length equals 13 residues. The CDR3 nucleotides are TGTGCCAGCAGCGTAGACACCAACTATGGCTACACCTTC. This sequence encodes CASSVDTNYGYTF.

This chain links TRBV4-3 with TRBJ2-1; TRBD2 agrees at 9 bases. With V trimmed by 0 bases and J by 10 bases, 13 bases remained unmatched. The CDR3 is made up of 17 amino acids. The germline V gene has CDR1 LGHNA and CDR2 YSLEER. The CDR3 DNA reads TGCGCCAGCAGCCAAGATGGCGGTAGCGGGGGCTGGGGGGAGCAGTTCTTC. Amino acid sequence: CASSQDGGSGGWGEQFF.

The chain recombines TRBV15 with TRBJ2-5; TRBD2 aligns across 12 bases. CDR3 length: 18 amino acids. The germline V gene has CDR1 LNHNV and CDR2 YYDKDF (reference sequence). Trimming removed 3 bases from V and 0 bases from J; junction bases left unmatched: 8. The DNA of the CDR3 is TGTGCCACCAGCAGTAGGGCACTAGCGGGGGGCAACCAAGAGACCCAGTACTTC. Amino acids: CATSSRALAGGNQETQYF.

The chain's CDR3 is CASSREGEVGSNTEAFF. CDR3 coding DNA: TGCGCCAGCAGCCGGGAGGGGGAGGTAGGATCGAACACTGAAGCTTTCTTT. The chain uses TRBV5-1 and TRBJ1-1; weak D call: TRBD1 (6 bases). The CDR3 consists of 17 residues. The germline CDR1 and CDR2 sequences are SGHRS and YFSETQ. Trimming pared 4 bases from V and 1 base from J, leaving 20 bases between.

The chain combines TRBV5-4 with TRBJ2-7; D possibly corresponds to TRBD2 (5 bases). V was cut by 2 bases and J by 2 bases, with 11 bases left in between. The CDR3 sequence is 14 residues long. Germline CDR1 and CDR2: SGHNT and YYREEE (reference sequence). The CDR3 DNA reads as TGTGCCAGCAGCTTACCGGGAACAGCCTACGAGCAGTACTTC. Amino acid sequence: CASSLPGTAYEQYF.

This clone showed up just a few times. The chain recombines TRBV19 with TRBJ2-1, with a weak D call TRBD1 (6 bases). CDR3 length: 13 residues. Trimming stripped 9 bases from V and 4 bases from J, with 13 bases between. The germline gives CDR1 LNHDA, CDR2 SQIVND (reference sequence). CDR3 nucleotide sequence: TGTGCCAGCGGAGCCAGGGGTTACAATGAGCAGTTCTTC. Its translation is CASGARGYNEQFF.

The chain combines TRBV6-2 or TRBV6-3 with TRBJ2-1; TRBD2 agrees at 7 bases. The CDR3 runs to 15 residues. Germline CDR1 MNHEY, CDR2 SVGEGT. Trimming removed 3 bases from V and 8 bases from J; junction bases left unmatched: 10. CDR3 residues: CASSYAGLEWYEQFF. The CDR3 region has the DNA TGTGCCAGCAGTTATGCCGGACTAGAATGGTATGAGCAGTTCTTC.

V is TRBV11-2 and J is TRBJ2-1; the match to TRBD2 covers 9 bases. J lost 7 bases, V lost 5 bases, and 6 bases had no gene match. The V gene's germline CDR1 is SGHAT and CDR2 FQNNGV. The CDR3 is 14 amino acids. The CDR3 nucleotides read TGTGCCAGCAGCATAGCGGGGGTAGTGAATGAGCAGTTCTTC. Translating gives CASSIAGVVNEQFF.

The chain employs TRBV30 and TRBJ2-3; 9 bases map to TRBD2. The V gene end was trimmed by 2 bases and the J gene end by 0 bases; junction bases not matched to a gene: 3. The CDR3 consists of 15 residues. CDR1 is GTSNPN, CDR2 SVGIG, per germline (reference sequence). CDR3 nucleotides: TGTGCCTGGAGTCGGACTAGCGCCAGCACAGATACGCAGTATTTT. Its protein product is CAWSRTSASTDTQYF.

This clone was found a few times. This chain connects TRBV19 to TRBJ1-6, with 11 positions matching TRBD1. The CDR3 contains 16 residues. V dropped 4 bases and J dropped 9; count of bases not matched to a gene: 8. Germline-derived CDR1 and CDR2 are LNHDA and SQIVND (reference sequence). DNA of the CDR3: TGTGCCAGTAGTACCGCCGGGACAGGGGGGGCTTCACCCCTCCACTTT. It yields the protein CASSTAGTGGASPLHF.

The chain joins TRBV27 to TRBJ2-1, with TRBD2 matching 7 bases. The CDR3 extends over 16 amino acids. Trimming removed 5 bases from V and 5 bases from J; junction bases left unmatched: 12. Looked up from germline, CDR1 is MNHEY and CDR2 is SMNVEV (reference sequence). The CDR3 is CASSPSGTIPNNEQFF. CDR3 nucleotide sequence: TGTGCCAGCAGTCCATCCGGGACTATCCCGAACAATGAGCAGTTCTTC.

Many counts were recorded for this clone. The rearrangement joins TRBV12-3 or TRBV12-4 to TRBJ1-3, with D tentatively TRBD1 (6 bases). Deletions cut 7 bases from V and 8 bases from J, with 15 bases between. The CDR3 totals 13 residues. CDR3 DNA sequence: TGTGCCAGCATACAGGGTATTTTGGACACCATATATTTT. This gives the protein CASIQGILDTIYF.

V and J are TRBV7-9 and TRBJ2-1; TRBD2 agrees at 9 bases. V was clipped by 5 bases and J by 6 bases; unmatched bases: 5. The germline V gene has CDR1 SEHNR and CDR2 FQNEAQ (reference sequence). The CDR3 loop spans 14 amino acids. CDR3 DNA sequence: TGTGCCAGCAGCACAGGGACTAGCTCCAATGAGCAGTTCTTC. Its protein product is CASSTGTSSNEQFF.

The V call is TRBV19, the J call TRBJ1-2, with 8 bases fitting TRBD1. The CDR3 runs to 15 residues. V trimming: 4 bases; J trimming: 8 bases; junction bases outside the gene matches: 12. Looked up from germline, CDR1 is LNHDA and CDR2 is SQIVND (reference sequence). The CDR3 DNA follows: TGTGCCAGTAGTACCCAATTGCATCCAGGGGGCGGCTACACCTTC. It encodes CASSTQLHPGGGYTF.

The genes are TRBV19 and TRBJ1-2; TRBD1 matches at 9 bases. The CDR3 extends over 14 amino acids. Germline CDR1 and CDR2: LNHDA and SQIVND (reference sequence). J gave up 4 bases and V 7 bases, and 7 bases lay outside the gene matches. The CDR3: CASTQRGQGYGYTF. The CDR3 nucleotides are TGTGCCAGTACCCAACGGGGACAGGGCTATGGCTACACCTTC.

The chain joins TRBV7-9 to TRBJ2-7, with a possible D match to TRBD2 (6 bases). The germline V gene encodes CDR1 SEHNR and CDR2 FQNEAQ (reference sequence). The CDR3 runs to 14 residues. V lost 7 bases and J 6 bases, leaving 19 bases between the germline ends. CDR3 in DNA: TGTGCCAGCACCGACGGGGGTTCTTTGGGCGAGCAGTACTTC. Its translation: CASTDGGSLGEQYF.

V and J are TRBV13 and TRBJ2-7, with D maybe TRBD1 (8 bases). The CDR3 spans 12 residues. Germline lookup yields CDR1 PRHDT and CDR2 FYEKMQ (reference sequence). Trimming cost V 6 bases and J 6 bases, with 12 bases left between them. The CDR3 is CASSTGGVEQYF. CDR3 coding DNA: TGTGCCAGCAGTACAGGGGGGGTCGAGCAGTACTTC.

The chain combines TRBV13 with TRBJ1-5, with D maybe TRBD1 (5 bases). The CDR3 loop spans 13 amino acids. V was clipped by 5 bases and J by 11 bases, with 16 bases between them. Germline CDR1 PRHDT, CDR2 FYEKMQ (reference sequence). CDR3 in DNA: TGTGCCAGCAGCCAAGCCCTTACAGGATCCCAGCATTTT. Protein sequence: CASSQALTGSQHF.